The next 8 T cell receptor beta chains were all read from a single sample in a study of regulatory T cells in long-lasting Graves disease. Combining iRepertoire HTBI primers with Arm-PCR of CDR3 regions, the authors built TCR beta libraries. One entry per CDR3 protein, called by TCRdb with MiXCR from the multiplex PCR reads. Of over 300,000 distinct CDR3 sequences listed, around 16% are singletons. The time point: newly diagnosed GD, antithyroid drugs for less than 3 months. The TCR library was made from RNA extracted from PBMCs. Sequencing was performed on peripheral blood mononuclear cells (PBMCs), taken at new diagnosis, from a patient treated with antithyroid drugs. All receptors derive from a female donor with Graves disease.

The J gene is TRBJ2-1, the V gene TRBV19; 14 nucleotides line up with TRBD2. Per the germline V gene, CDR1 is LNHDA and CDR2 is SQIVND (reference sequence). The CDR3 consists of 15 residues. With V trimmed by 6 bases and J by 6 bases, 4 bases remained unmatched. CDR3 protein: CASSRGTSGSNEQFF. CDR3 in DNA: TGTGCCAGTAGCCGAGGGACTAGCGGGAGCAATGAGCAGTTCTTC. Full variable domain (missing parts from reference TRBV19 and TRBJ2-1): DGGITQSPKYLFRKEGQNVTLSCEQNLNHDAMYWYRQDPGQGLRLIYYSQIVNDFQKGDIAEGYSVSREKKESFPLTVTSAQKNPTAFYLCASSRGTSGSNEQFFGPGTRLTVL.

The chain uses TRBV28 and TRBJ2-7; perhaps TRBD2 as D (6 bases). Trimming took off 1 base at V and 3 bases at J, with 10 bases between the two ends. The CDR3 is made up of 14 amino acids. Germline V gives CDR1 MDHEN, CDR2 SYDVKM. The CDR3 here is CASSLLRGIYEQYF. CDR3 in DNA: TGTGCCAGCAGTTTATTACGGGGGATCTACGAGCAGTACTTC.

The rearrangement links TRBV12-3 or TRBV12-4 to TRBJ1-5, with TRBD1 matching over 8 bases. The CDR3 consists of 17 residues. With 5 bases clipped from V and 3 bases from J, the junction kept 12 bases outside the gene matches. CDR3 loop: CASSVTLGQGTNQPQHF. CDR3 coding DNA: TGTGCCAGCAGTGTCACATTAGGACAGGGCACCAATCAGCCCCAGCATTTT.

This clonotype showed up many times. The CDR3 here is CASSPPLATEAFF. The CDR3 bases are TGTGCCAGCTCACCACCGCTAGCCACTGAAGCTTTCTTT. The chain links TRBV18 to TRBJ1-1; D uncertain. With 0 bases removed from V and 4 bases from J, the gap between germline ends came to 6 bases. Germline V gives CDR1 KGHSH, CDR2 LQKENI. The CDR3 is made up of 13 amino acids.

This clonotype came up many times. The CDR3 region has the DNA TGTGCCAGCAGCTCAAATTGGTTCAGGGGGAATAATTCACCCCTCCACTTT. It translates to CASSSNWFRGNNSPLHF. V gene TRBV7-2 combines with J gene TRBJ1-6, with 7 bases lining up with TRBD1. The CDR3 totals 17 residues. Unmatched junction bases numbered 11, after V lost 4 bases and J lost 5 bases. CDR1 and CDR2 (germline): SGHTA, FQGNSA. The variable domain in full, completed from reference TRBV7-2 and TRBJ1-6, reads GAGVSQSPSNKVTEKGKDVELRCDPISGHTALYWYRQSLGQGLEFLIYFQGNSAPDKSGLPSDRFSAERTGGSVSTLTIQRTQQEDSAVYLCASSSNWFRGNNSPLHFGNGTRLTVT.

This clonotype was recorded many times. The J gene is TRBJ2-5, the V gene TRBV6-1; the match to TRBD1 covers 8 bases. The V gene end was trimmed by 7 bases and the J gene end by 5 bases; junction bases not matched to a gene: 12. Germline V CDR1 and CDR2: MNHNS, SASEGT. The CDR3 length is 15 residues. The CDR3 region has the DNA TGTGCCAGCAATTTAGGCAGGGGGCGATCGGAGACCCAGTACTTC. Protein: CASNLGRGRSETQYF.

The chain carries TRBV20-1 and TRBJ1-6, with unresolved D. CDR3 length equals 15 residues. Germline V CDR1 and CDR2: DFQATT, SNEGSKA (reference sequence). Trimming took 3 bases from V and 7 from J, leaving 16 bases between them. CDR3 in DNA: TGCAGTGCTAGCTTCGGTACGCGGAGAAATTCACCCCTCCACTTT. It specifies CSASFGTRRNSPLHF.

The V and J genes are TRBV3-1 and TRBJ1-3, with D possibly matching TRBD1 (5 bases). V dropped 2 bases and J dropped 3 bases, with 11 bases sitting between them. CDR1 is LGHDT, CDR2 YNNKEL, per germline (reference sequence). The CDR3 loop spans 15 amino acids. DNA of the CDR3: TGTGCCAGCAGCCAAATCCGCAGGGATGGAAACACCATATATTTT. Translated, it gives CASSQIRRDGNTIYF.